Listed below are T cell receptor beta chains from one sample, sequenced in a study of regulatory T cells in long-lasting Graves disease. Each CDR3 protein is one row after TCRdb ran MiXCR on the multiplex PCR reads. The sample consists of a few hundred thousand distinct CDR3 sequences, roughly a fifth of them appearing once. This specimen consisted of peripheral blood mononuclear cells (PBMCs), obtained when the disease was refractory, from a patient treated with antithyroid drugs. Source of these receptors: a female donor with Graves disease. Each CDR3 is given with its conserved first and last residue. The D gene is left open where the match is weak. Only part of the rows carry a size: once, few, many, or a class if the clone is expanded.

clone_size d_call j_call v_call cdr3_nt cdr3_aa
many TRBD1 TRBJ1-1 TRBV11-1 TGTGCCAGCAGCATGACAGGGCGATTGAACACTGAAGCTTTCTTT CASSMTGRLNTEAFF
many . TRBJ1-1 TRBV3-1 TGTGCCAGCACCCGGGACGGTGAAGCTTTCTTT CASTRDGEAFF
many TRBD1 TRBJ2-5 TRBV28 TGTGCCAGCAGCCCTGGACAGGGGTTGGAGACCCAGTACTTC CASSPGQGLETQYF
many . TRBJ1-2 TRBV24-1 TGTGCCACCAGTGATTTGACCGGTAACTATGGCTACACCTTC CATSDLTGNYGYTF
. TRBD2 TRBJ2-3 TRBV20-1 TGCAGTGCTAGAGGGTGGACTAGCGGGCCGAACACAGATACGCAGTATTTT CSARGWTSGPNTDTQYF
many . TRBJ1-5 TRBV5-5 TGTGCCAGCAGCTTAAATGTTCTGGGGGGTCAGCCCCAGCATTTT CASSLNVLGGQPQHF
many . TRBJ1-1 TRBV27 TGTGCCAGCAGTTTTTTGCGCAGCCCTGAAGCTTTCTTT CASSFLRSPEAFF
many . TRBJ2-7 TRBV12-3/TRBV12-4 TGTGCCAGCAGTCCCCCGGTGGGGGGCTTTAGTGAGCAGTACTTC CASSPPVGGFSEQYF
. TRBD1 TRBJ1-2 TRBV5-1 TGCGCCAGCAAAGTAGACAGGGAGTATGGCTACACCTTC CASKVDREYGYTF
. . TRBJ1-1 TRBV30 TGTGCCTGGAGTGTACTTAGTGAAGCTTTCTTT CAWSVLSEAFF
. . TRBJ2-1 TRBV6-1 TGTGCCAGCACCGAGACCCTATACAATGAGCAGTTCTTC CASTETLYNEQFF
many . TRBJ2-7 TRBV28 TGTGCCAGCAGTTTTGGCAAATACTACGAGCAGTACTTC CASSFGKYYEQYF
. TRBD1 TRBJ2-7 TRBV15 TGTGCCACCAGTTTAAGACGGGACAGGTTCCTTTCTTACGAGCAGTACTTC CATSLRRDRFLSYEQYF
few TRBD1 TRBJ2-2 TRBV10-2 TGCGCCAGCAGTGAACAAACAGGGGGGCCCGGGGAGCTGTTTTTT CASSEQTGGPGELFF
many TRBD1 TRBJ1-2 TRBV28 TGTACCAGCAGTGGGCACAGGGGTAACTATGGCTACACCTTC CTSSGHRGNYGYTF
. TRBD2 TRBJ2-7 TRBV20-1 TGCAGTGCTAGAGATTTGGGACTAGCGGGACCCTACGAGCAGTACTTC CSARDLGLAGPYEQYF
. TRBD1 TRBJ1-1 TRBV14 TGTGCCAGCAGCCGGGACAGGGGGCACCCTTTTATGAACACTGAAGCTTTCTTT CASSRDRGHPFMNTEAFF
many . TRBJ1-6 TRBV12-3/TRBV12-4 TGTGCCAGCAGGACGAATCAGGGGAGCTCCTATAATTCACCCCTCCACTTT CASRTNQGSSYNSPLHF
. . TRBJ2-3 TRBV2 TGTGCCAGCAGGGAGGGTAGAGGCAATACAGATACGCAGTATTTT CASREGRGNTDTQYF
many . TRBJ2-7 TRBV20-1 TGCAGTGCTAGAGAGGAGGGACAGAACTACGAGCAGTACTTC CSAREEGQNYEQYF
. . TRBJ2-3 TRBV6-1 TGTGCCAGCAGCGAGTGGGAGCTGAGCACAGATACGCAGTATTTT CASSEWELSTDTQYF
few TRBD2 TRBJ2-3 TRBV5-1 TGCGCCAGCAGCTTGGGGACTAGCGGGGAACACCATCGTACGCAGTATTTT CASSLGTSGEHHRTQYF
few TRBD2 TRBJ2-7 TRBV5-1 TGCGCCAGCAGCAGGACTAGCGGGAGTATTCCCTACGAGCAGTACTTC CASSRTSGSIPYEQYF
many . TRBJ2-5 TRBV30 TGTGCCTGGAGCATAGGGGTGGAGACCCAGTACTTC CAWSIGVETQYF
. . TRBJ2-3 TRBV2 TGTGCCAGCAGTGAAGCTAGTACGAGCACAGATACGCAGTATTTT CASSEASTSTDTQYF
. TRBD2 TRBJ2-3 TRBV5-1 TGCGCCAGCAGCCCCGGTCCGACTAGCGGGAGTGCAGATACGCAGTATTTT CASSPGPTSGSADTQYF
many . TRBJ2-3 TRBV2 TGTGCCAGCAAACAGCGGGCCTACTGGGATACGCAGTATTTT CASKQRAYWDTQYF
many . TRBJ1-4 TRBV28 TGTGCCAGCAGGTTCCCCTCGGTAACTAATGAAAAACTGTTTTTT CASRFPSVTNEKLFF
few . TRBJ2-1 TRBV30 TGTGCCTGGAAAGGGAAAAAAGAGTACAATGAGCAGTTCTTC CAWKGKKEYNEQFF